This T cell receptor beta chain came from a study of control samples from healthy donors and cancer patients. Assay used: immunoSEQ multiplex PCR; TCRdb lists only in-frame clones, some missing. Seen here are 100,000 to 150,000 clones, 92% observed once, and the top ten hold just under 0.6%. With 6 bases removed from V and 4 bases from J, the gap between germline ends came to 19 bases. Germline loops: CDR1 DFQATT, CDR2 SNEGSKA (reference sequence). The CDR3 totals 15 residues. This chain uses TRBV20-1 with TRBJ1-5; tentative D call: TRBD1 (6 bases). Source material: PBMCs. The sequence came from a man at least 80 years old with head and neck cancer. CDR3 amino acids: CSASLGAGMNQPQHF. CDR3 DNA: TGCAGTGCCAGTTTGGGGGCAGGGATGAATCAGCCCCAGCATTTT.